The T cell receptor (beta chain) under discussion was sequenced for a study of blood T cell repertoires in COVID-19. On the study more broadly: From T cells, B-cell-depleted T cells, or PBMCs came the material, which was cDNA or gDNA.

Authors' data handling: Reference gene primer amplification yielded estimated nucleated cell counts. Data came from immunoSEQ multiplex PCR; TCRdb stores just in-frame clones and leaves some out. Clone size and the V and J calls come from that table; the DNA yielded D and trimming. The sample shows fewer than 80,000 clones, around nine tenths of them seen only once. This clonotype was obtained from a human donor in a cohort sampled during active COVID-19. The material sequenced was peripheral blood.

In nucleotides, the CDR3 is TGTGCCAGCAGTGGATTAGGCGGGAGCGAGACCCAGTACTTC. Translation gives CASSGLGGSETQYF. The chain uses TRBV2 and TRBJ2-5; 7 nucleotides line up with TRBD2. Per germline, CDR1 SNHLY and CDR2 FYNNEI. The CDR3 has 14 residues. Germline trimming cut 4 bases from V and 5 bases from J; bases unmatched to any gene: 7.